The rows below give T cell receptor beta chains drawn from one sample of a study of blood T cell repertoires in COVID-19. Only in-frame clones appear in the TCRdb table, and some are missing; sequencing was by immunoSEQ multiplex PCR. There are around 95,000 clones in the sample; approximately 80% occur only once, and roughly a third lies in the top ten. The sequenced sample was peripheral blood. All receptors come from a man between 65 and 85 years old with active or convalescent COVID-19. Each CDR3 is given without its conserved first and last residue. Each record gives: V gene, J gene, CDR3 protein.

TRBV25-1	TRBJ1-3	ASKQSLGNTIY
TRBV5-1	TRBJ2-1	ASSSLRSDEQF
TRBV14	TRBJ1-5	ASSLGQGGNQPQH
TRBV6-2/TRBV6-3	TRBJ1-5	ASSTGGIQPQH
TRBV5-1	TRBJ1-6	ASSLGQTYNSPLH
TRBV11-1	TRBJ1-1	ASSLSRLTTEAF
TRBV5-1	TRBJ2-3	ASSIRGAADTQY
TRBV5-1	TRBJ2-3	ASSLVPAASTDTQY
TRBV7-2	TRBJ1-3	ASSLQQGASAGNTIY
TRBV6-5	TRBJ1-1	ASSSPSQGCTEAF
TRBV28	TRBJ1-5	ASARQGGQPQH